This TCR beta chain was recorded in a study of Tregs in tolerant kidney transplant recipients. Clones were sequenced by immunoSEQ multiplex PCR, and TCRdb holds only the in-frame ones, with some missing. The sample includes approximately 90,000 clones, 93% seen only once; the top ten take more than 1.5%. Mixed chimerism was transient after nonmyeloablative marrow transplants from related graft donors. Findings of the study overall: Tregs expanded with activated donor B cells seemed most donor-specific.

The germline V and J ends were trimmed by 5 bases and 3 bases, with 14 bases remaining between them. The CDR3 loop spans 14 amino acids. Germline CDR1 SGHRS, CDR2 YFSETQ. For this clone: The antigen is unknown.

The specimen was CD4+ T cells from blood (PBMCs), collected 12 months after the transplant. The chain combines TRBV5-1 with TRBJ1-1; no firm D call. The TCR was taken from a human patient who received a combined kidney and bone marrow transplant. These T cells may partly come from the graft donor. CDR3 bases: TGCGCCAGCAGTAGAGGGAGTGTAGACACTGAAGCTTTCTTT. This gives the protein CASSRGSVDTEAFF. The whole variable domain, remainder taken from reference TRBV5-1 and TRBJ1-1, is KAGVTQTPRYLIKTRGQQVTLSCSPISGHRSVSWYQQTPGQGLQFLFEYFSETQRNKGNFPGRFSGRQFSNSRSEMNVSTLELGDSALYLCASSRGSVDTEAFFGQGTRLTVV.